This T cell receptor (beta chain) comes out of a study of tumor and adjacent non-tumor tissue in lung cancer. Study context: The cohort had roughly 11 adenocarcinoma, 2 squamous cell and 1 small cell patients. Each sample yielded a few million productive TCRbeta reads on average. Findings of the study overall: Tumor TCR diversity, when higher, was linked to shorter survival. TCR diversity was significantly greater in tumor than normal lung tissue.

The germline V gene has CDR1 SGHAT and CDR2 FQDESV (reference sequence). The CDR3 has 13 residues. Three rounds of nested PCR, following a modified ARM-PCR protocol, produced the TCRbeta library. TCRdb called the multiplex PCR reads again in MiXCR, with one record for every CDR3 protein. Of approximately 47,000 distinct CDR3 sequences in the sample, around 59% were seen once. This sample's RNA came from whole unsorted tissue. Distant lung tissue was collected more than 3 cm away from the tumor edge. This clonotype was seen once. Its cognate antigen is unknown. The junction and the germline gene differ at one end; a read error may be behind it.

The chain carries TRBV11-1 and TRBJ1-1; TRBD1 matches 8 bases. The origin of this receptor is a woman aged 65 to 85 with non-small cell lung cancer. Sequenced: distant non-tumor lung tissue. The CDR3 nucleotides are TGTACCAGCATCCAGGACAGGGCCTATGAAGCTTTGTTT. Translating it yields CTSIQDRAYEALF.